This entry lists 19 T cell receptor beta chains sequenced from one sample in a study of blood T cell repertoires in COVID-19. This table comes from immunoSEQ multiplex PCR, and its TCRdb copy is limited to in-frame clones, with some not included. The sample carries about 190,000 clones, about 81% recorded once. Sequencing input: PBMCs or T cells enriched from blood (not recorded which). These receptors originate from a woman in her thirties who had recovered from COVID-19.

The gene calls are TRBV28 and TRBJ2-7; possibly TRBD1 for D (6 bases). The CDR3 contains 14 residues. The V and J ends lost 5 bases and 5 bases respectively, with 16 bases between them. CDR1 and CDR2 (germline): MDHEN, SYDVKM. In nucleotides, the CDR3 is TGTGCCAGCAGTCCCTCCAGGGGCGATCACGAGCAGTACTTC. Encoded protein: CASSPSRGDHEQYF.

This rearrangement joins TRBV18 to TRBJ2-1; possible D gene TRBD2, 5 bases. This CDR3 region has 19 residues. Germline CDR1 is KGHSH and CDR2 is LQKENI. Trimming left V 4 bases short and J 5 bases short, with 27 bases between. CDR3 sequence reads: CASSLLARIATPADNEQFF. The DNA of the CDR3 is TGTGCCAGCTCACTCCTAGCCAGGATCGCAACCCCGGCGGACAATGAGCAGTTCTTC.

The chain links TRBV27 to TRBJ1-5, with a possible D match to TRBD1 (5 bases). Looked up from germline, CDR1 is MNHEY and CDR2 is SMNVEV (reference sequence). The length of the CDR3 is 12 residues. Trimming shortened V by 1 base and J by 11 bases, and 9 bases separated the two germline ends. CDR3 DNA sequence: TGTGCCAGCAGTTTATGGGGGGGGTCCCAGCATTTT. Translation gives CASSLWGGSQHF.

The chain carries TRBV5-4 and TRBJ1-1; D might be TRBD1 (6 bases). CDR1 is SGHNT, CDR2 YYREEE, per germline (reference sequence). The CDR3 contains 16 residues. V was clipped by 4 bases and J by 3 bases, with 19 bases between them. This CDR3 reads CASSRQTQGQDTEAFF. CDR3 coding DNA: TGTGCCAGCAGCAGACAAACACAGGGCCAAGACACTGAAGCTTTCTTT.

V and J are TRBV7-9 and TRBJ1-1; D is unclear. Germline CDR1 reads SEHNR; CDR2 reads FQNEAQ (reference sequence). Trimming shortened V by 2 bases and J by 0 bases, and 7 bases separated the two germline ends. This CDR3 has 14 amino acids. The DNA for the CDR3 is TGTGCCAGCAGCTTAAAACGGGTGAACACTGAAGCTTTCTTT. Its translation is CASSLKRVNTEAFF.

This chain joins TRBV6-5 and TRBJ1-3; D uncertain. Per germline, CDR1 MNHEY and CDR2 SVGAGI. The CDR3 is made up of 11 amino acids. CDR3 amino acids: CGLWAGNTIYF. The CDR3 nucleotides are TGTGGCTTGTGGGCGGGAAACACCATATATTTT.

The rearrangement uses TRBV7-3 and TRBJ1-1, with D hard to call. CDR1 SGHTA and CDR2 FQGTGA come from the germline V gene. V was shortened by 8 bases and J by 7 bases, with 20 bases between the two germline ends. The CDR3 runs 14 residues. CDR3 in DNA: TGTGCCAGCGGAGGACCCTCGCTTTCTGTTGAAGCTTTCTTT. This translates into CASGGPSLSVEAFF.

This CDR3 reads CASSPLTVYGYTF. In DNA, the CDR3 is TGTGCCAGCAGCCCCCTGACAGTCTATGGCTACACCTTC. The chain couples TRBV14 to TRBJ1-2; possible D gene TRBD1, 5 bases. This CDR3 spans 13 amino acids. CDR1 and CDR2 from the germline V gene are SGHDN and FVKESK. With 4 bases removed from V and 4 bases from J, the gap between germline ends came to 10 bases.

The chain couples TRBV7-6 to TRBJ1-3; 10 nucleotides match TRBD1. V lost 5 bases to trimming and J lost 0 bases; unmatched junction nucleotides: 10. In germline, CDR1 is SGHVS, CDR2 FNYEAQ. CDR3 length equals 18 residues. The CDR3 loop is CASSLPGTGVNSGNTIYF. The DNA of the CDR3 is TGTGCCAGCAGCCTACCCGGGACAGGGGTTAACTCTGGAAACACCATATATTTT.

The chain joins TRBV6-1 to TRBJ1-1; 9 nucleotides line up with TRBD1. This CDR3 comprises 16 residues. Germline CDR1 and CDR2: MNHNS and SASEGT. V was clipped by 1 base and J by 11 bases; unmatched bases: 14. The CDR3 reads CASSEDRRTGTGNAFF. CDR3 nucleotides: TGTGCCAGCAGTGAAGATAGGAGGACCGGGACAGGGAATGCTTTCTTT.

The chain recombines TRBV30 with TRBJ2-7, with TRBD1 matching 12 bases. V was clipped by 2 bases and J by 5 bases; unmatched bases: 4. This CDR3 has 14 residues. Germline-derived CDR1 and CDR2 are GTSNPN and SVGIG (reference sequence). CDR3: CAWSRDRGLDEQYF. The CDR3 DNA follows: TGTGCCTGGAGTCGGGACAGGGGGCTCGACGAGCAGTACTTC. Full variable domain (remainder filled in from reference TRBV30 and TRBJ2-7): SQTIHQWPATLVQPVGSPLSLECTVEGTSNPNLYWYRQAAGRGLQLLFYSVGIGQISSEVPQNLSASRPQDRQFILSSKKLLLSDSGFYLCAWSRDRGLDEQYFGPGTRLTVT.

The chain combines TRBV18 with TRBJ2-7; D may be TRBD2 (7 bases). V lost 2 bases and J lost 4, with 15 bases in between. The germline gives CDR1 KGHSH, CDR2 LQKENI. The CDR3 runs 15 residues. The CDR3 reads CASSPIHREGYEQYF. The CDR3 region has the DNA TGTGCCAGCTCACCAATTCACAGGGAGGGGTACGAGCAGTACTTC.

The rearrangement links TRBV4-1 to TRBJ1-2; no clear D. In germline, CDR1 is MGHRA, CDR2 YSYEKL. The germline V and J ends were trimmed by 2 bases and 6 bases, with 13 bases remaining between them. The CDR3 has 14 residues. The DNA for the CDR3 is TGCGCCAGCAGCCAACATAGGACTGAAGATGGCTACACCTTC. Residues: CASSQHRTEDGYTF.

The chain has TRBV5-8 and TRBJ1-2; possible D gene TRBD1, 6 bases. CDR1 is SGHTS, CDR2 YDEGEE, per germline. The CDR3 sequence is 13 residues long. V dropped 4 bases and J dropped 6 bases, with 13 bases sitting between them. CDR3 amino acids: CASSPTGFDGYTF. The CDR3 nucleotides read TGTGCCAGCAGCCCTACAGGGTTTGATGGCTACACCTTC.

CDR3 nucleotides: TGTGCCAGCAGTCACCCGCCGGGACAGGTCAGCTACGAGCAGTACTTC. Its protein product is CASSHPPGQVSYEQYF. J is TRBJ2-7 and V is TRBV27; the match to TRBD1 covers 8 bases. The CDR3 is 16 residues long. J was trimmed by 3 bases and V by 5 bases; bases with no gene match: 12. CDR1 and CDR2 from the germline V gene are MNHEY and SMNVEV (reference sequence).

V is TRBV19 and J is TRBJ2-3; TRBD2 is a possible D gene (5 bases). Germline CDR1 and CDR2: LNHDA and SQIVND (reference sequence). V gave up 2 bases and J gave up 7 bases, with 10 bases separating them. This CDR3 spans 13 amino acids. The chain's CDR3 is CASSIRVANTQYF. CDR3 bases: TGTGCCAGTAGTATAAGGGTAGCGAATACGCAGTATTTT.

The rearrangement uses TRBV18 and TRBJ1-6, with TRBD1 as a possible D gene (5 bases). Germline values: CDR1 KGHSH, CDR2 LQKENI. This CDR3 region has 13 residues. Trimming took 8 bases from V and 4 from J, leaving 9 bases between them. The CDR3 DNA sequence: TGTGCCAGCCTGGGGGGTTATAATTCACCCCTCCACTTT. Translating it yields CASLGGYNSPLHF. The full variable domain, completed using reference TRBV18 and TRBJ1-6, is NAGVMQNPRHLVRRRGQEARLRCSPMKGHSHVYWYRQLPEEGLKFMVYLQKENIIDESGMPKERFSAEFPKEGPSILRIQQVVRGDSAAYFCASLGGYNSPLHFGNGTRLTVT.

The chain carries TRBV18 and TRBJ1-1; 7 bases agree with TRBD1. The CDR3 has 17 amino acids. CDR1 and CDR2 from the germline V gene are KGHSH and LQKENI. The V gene end was trimmed by 1 base and the J gene end by 7 bases; junction bases not matched to a gene: 15. The CDR3 nucleotides are TGTGCCAGCTCACCACGTCCTACTCGGGAGTCAGGGGGTGAAGCTTTCTTT. Translated, it gives CASSPRPTRESGGEAFF.

This chain uses TRBV6-5 with TRBJ1-5; D gene ambiguous. The CDR3 has 14 amino acids. V lost 4 bases, J lost 2 bases, and 9 bases lay in between. CDR1 and CDR2 (germline): MNHEY, SVGAGI. The CDR3 DNA is TGTGCCAGCAGTTTCGAACACGGCAATCAGCCCCAGCATTTT. Translated: CASSFEHGNQPQHF.